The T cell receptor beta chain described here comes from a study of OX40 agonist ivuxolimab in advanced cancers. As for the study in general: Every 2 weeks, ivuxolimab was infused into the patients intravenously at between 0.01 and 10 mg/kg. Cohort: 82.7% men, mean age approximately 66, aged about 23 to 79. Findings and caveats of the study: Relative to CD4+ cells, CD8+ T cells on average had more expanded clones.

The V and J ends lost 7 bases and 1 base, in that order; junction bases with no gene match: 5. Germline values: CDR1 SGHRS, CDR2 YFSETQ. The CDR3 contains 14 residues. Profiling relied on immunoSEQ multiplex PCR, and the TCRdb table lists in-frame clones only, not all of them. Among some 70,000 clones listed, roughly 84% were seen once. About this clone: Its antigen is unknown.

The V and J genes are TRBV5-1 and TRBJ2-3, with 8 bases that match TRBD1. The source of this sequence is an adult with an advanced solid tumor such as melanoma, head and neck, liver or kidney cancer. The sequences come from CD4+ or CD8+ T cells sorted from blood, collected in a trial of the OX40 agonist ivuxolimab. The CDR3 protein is CASSGGAGTDTQYF. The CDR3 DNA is TGCGCCAGCTCAGGGGGCGCGGGCACAGATACGCAGTATTTT.